The sequence of this T cell receptor beta chain was determined in a study of shared T cell receptors in the human thymus. TCRdb's table, derived via immunoSEQ multiplex PCR, lists solely in-frame clones and lacks some. Among hundreds of thousands of clones, more than 75% were seen once, and the ten largest hold 0.01%. The CDR3 loop spans 14 amino acids. Looked up from germline, CDR1 is MNHNY and CDR2 is SVGAGI (reference sequence). V was trimmed by 6 bases and J by 2 bases, leaving 13 bases between them. Separately, the same data were catalogued under a study of human thymus T cells. From that report: What related research reported was that thymic repertoires overlapped highly among unrelated individuals.

The TCR originated in a boy younger than two with a congenital heart defect. Input material: thymocytes. The chain is built from TRBV6-6 and TRBJ1-1; TRBD1 is a possible D gene (6 bases). CDR3 in DNA: TGTGCCAGCAGAGGAAGGACAGACAACACTGAAGCTTTCTTT. Protein product: CASRGRTDNTEAFF.